One sample yielded the 19 T cell receptor beta chains listed below, sequenced in a study of blood T cell repertoires in COVID-19. Method: immunoSEQ multiplex PCR; TCRdb's copy keeps in-frame clones and lacks some. The sample lists 300,000 to 400,000 clones; 80% to 90% were seen once. What was sequenced was peripheral blood. The source of these receptors is a woman aged 45-60 years with COVID-19, enrolled during active disease.

This clone was counted only a few times. This chain uses TRBV7-2 with TRBJ2-1, with TRBD2 identical over 7 bases. Per the germline V gene, CDR1 is SGHTA and CDR2 is FQGNSA. The V and J ends lost 5 bases and 2 bases, in that order; junction bases with no gene match: 6. The CDR3 is 15 residues long. The CDR3 sequence is CASSPSSGPYNEQFF. The CDR3, as DNA: TGTGCCAGCAGCCCCTCTAGCGGACCCTACAATGAGCAGTTCTTC.

V is TRBV18 and J is TRBJ2-7; no firm D call. The V end was cut by 2 bases, the J end by 2 bases, with 10 bases between. This CDR3 has 14 amino acids. Germline CDR1 and CDR2: KGHSH and LQKENI. CDR3 amino acids: CASSPMPGPYEQYF. CDR3 DNA sequence: TGTGCCAGCTCACCAATGCCAGGTCCCTACGAGCAGTACTTC.

The V call is TRBV10-1, the J call TRBJ2-5; 10 nucleotides agree with TRBD2. Germline values: CDR1 WNHNN, CDR2 SYGVQD (reference sequence). This CDR3 is 15 amino acids long. V lost 3 bases and J lost 3; bases outside the gene matches: 4. The CDR3: CASSDPGLAKETQYF. The CDR3 DNA reads as TGCGCCAGCAGTGACCCGGGACTAGCGAAAGAGACCCAGTACTTC.

The V and J genes are TRBV3-1 (or the pseudogene TRBV3-2) and TRBJ1-5, with 7 positions matching TRBD1. Germline CDR1 is LGHDT and CDR2 is YNNKEL (reference sequence). The CDR3 extends over 14 amino acids. V gave up 4 bases and J gave up 6 bases; unmatched junction bases: 6. The CDR3 protein is CASSRGQWSQPQHF. CDR3 bases: TGTGCCAGCAGCCGGGGACAGTGGAGTCAGCCCCAGCATTTT.

This clone was seen once. This sequence joins TRBV12-3 or TRBV12-4 and TRBJ1-1; D uncertain. This CDR3 comprises 13 residues. V was pared by 4 bases and J by 1 base, with 7 bases between. This CDR3 is CASSYVQNTEAFF. The CDR3 region has the DNA TGTGCCAGCAGTTACGTACAGAACACTGAAGCTTTCTTT.

This clone has only one observation. The gene calls are TRBV7-8 and TRBJ1-2; a possible D gene is TRBD1 (5 bases). Per germline, CDR1 SGHVS and CDR2 FQNEAQ. Trimming took off 4 bases at V and 2 bases at J, with 20 bases between the two ends. CDR3 length equals 17 residues. CDR3: CASSSWGRGGQNYGYTF. DNA of the CDR3: TGTGCCAGCAGCTCCTGGGGGAGGGGAGGCCAGAACTATGGCTACACCTTC.

This rearrangement joins TRBV6-5 to TRBJ2-7, with 8 bases fitting TRBD1. Per the germline V gene, CDR1 is MNHEY and CDR2 is SVGAGI. This CDR3 region has 15 residues. J lost 7 bases, V lost 4 bases, and 12 bases had no gene match. DNA for the CDR3: TGTGCCAGCAGTTCAGGGACCCGTAGGACAGGGGAGCAGTACTTC. The encoded protein is CASSSGTRRTGEQYF.

This chain links TRBV5-1 with TRBJ2-2, with 9 bases identical to TRBD1. Trimming took 2 bases from V and 6 from J; bases not matched to a gene: 5. The V gene's germline CDR1 is SGHRS and CDR2 YFSETQ. The CDR3 runs 15 residues. Written as DNA, the CDR3 is TGCGCCAGCAGCTTACAGGGGGCGCATCCCGGGGAGCTGTTTTTT. It yields the protein CASSLQGAHPGELFF.

The chain is built from TRBV2 and TRBJ2-3; D uncertain. This CDR3 is 11 amino acids long. The V end was cut by 4 bases, the J end by 6 bases, with 5 bases between. Germline V gives CDR1 SNHLY, CDR2 FYNNEI. Written as DNA, the CDR3 is TGTGCCAGCAGTGCACTCGATACGCAGTATTTT. Translation: CASSALDTQYF. Based on the CDR3 plus reference TRBV2 and TRBJ2-3, the full variable domain is EPEVTQTPSHQVTQMGQEVILRCVPISNHLYFYWYRQILGQKVEFLVSFYNNEISEKSEIFDDQFSVERPDGSNFTLKIRSTKLEDSAMYFCASSALDTQYFGPGTRLTVL.

The V gene is TRBV7-2, the J gene TRBJ2-2; 8 nucleotides agree with TRBD1. The germline CDR1 and CDR2 sequences are SGHTA and FQGNSA. This CDR3 is built from 18 residues. Trimming took 8 bases from V and 0 from J; bases not matched to a gene: 14. CDR3 sequence: CASGKTGTGLPNTGELFF. The DNA for the CDR3 is TGTGCCAGCGGGAAAACTGGGACAGGCCTTCCGAACACCGGGGAGCTGTTTTTT.

The CDR3, as DNA: TGTGCCAGCAGCTTAAAGGAGCTTGCGTTCAATGAGCAGTTCTTC. This sequence encodes CASSLKELAFNEQFF. The chain uses TRBV7-2 and TRBJ2-1; no definite D call. The V end was cut by 2 bases, the J end by 6 bases, with 14 bases between. CDR3 length: 15 amino acids. Germline assignment: CDR1 SGHTA and CDR2 FQGNSA.

The rearrangement joins TRBV3-1 (or the pseudogene TRBV3-2) to TRBJ2-2; D not resolved. V dropped 5 bases and J dropped 5 bases, with 9 bases sitting between them. This CDR3 has 13 residues. CDR1 and CDR2 from the germline V gene are LGHDT and YNNKEL (reference sequence). The CDR3: CASSFTRTGELFF. The CDR3 nucleotides read TGTGCCAGCAGCTTCACGCGGACCGGGGAGCTGTTTTTT.

V usage is TRBV9 and J usage is TRBJ2-5, with TRBD1 matching 9 bases. The V gene end was trimmed by 2 bases and the J gene end by 4 bases; junction bases not matched to a gene: 15. The CDR3 totals 18 residues. CDR1 and CDR2 (germline): SGDLS, YYNGEE. CDR3 in amino acids: CASSVGSLQGAILETQYF. The CDR3 region has the DNA TGTGCCAGCAGCGTTGGCTCTCTACAGGGGGCGATTCTAGAGACCCAGTACTTC.

The chain is built from TRBV7-2 and TRBJ1-3; possible D gene TRBD1, 5 bases. Germline assignment: CDR1 SGHTA and CDR2 FQGNSA. Trimming took 11 bases from V and 0 from J, leaving 14 bases between them. This CDR3 has 14 residues. The CDR3 protein is CAVRGGNSGNTIYF. CDR3 bases: TGTGCCGTGCGCGGGGGGAACTCTGGAAACACCATATATTTT.

This clone was detected only once. The chain is built from TRBV6-5 and TRBJ1-3; TRBD1 agrees at 7 bases. The trim removed 4 bases at V and 4 bases at J, leaving 4 bases unmatched. The CDR3 totals 14 residues. Germline CDR1 is MNHEY and CDR2 is SVGAGI. The CDR3 sequence: CASSSTGSGNTIYF. The DNA for the CDR3 is TGTGCCAGCAGTTCGACAGGGTCAGGAAACACCATATATTTT.

The chain links TRBV7-9 to TRBJ2-7, with D possibly matching TRBD1 (6 bases). This CDR3 has 14 residues. The V and J ends lost 4 bases and 0 bases respectively, with 10 bases between them. Germline CDR1 and CDR2: SEHNR and FQNEAQ (reference sequence). The CDR3 sequence: CASSSTGISYEQYF. In DNA, the CDR3 is TGTGCCAGCAGCTCCACAGGGATCTCCTACGAGCAGTACTTC.

The chain links TRBV7-9 to TRBJ2-7; a possible D gene is TRBD1 (7 bases). CDR1 and CDR2 (germline): SEHNR, FQNEAQ (reference sequence). The CDR3 is 15 residues long. V lost 5 bases, J lost 3 bases, and 17 bases lay in between. CDR3 nucleotides: TGTGCCAGCAGCCCCCAGGGGGGCCCGGGCTACGAGCAGTACTTC. Its translation: CASSPQGGPGYEQYF.

This clone was detected once. The chain uses TRBV24-1 and TRBJ2-1; 10 nucleotides line up with TRBD2. This CDR3 is 17 amino acids long. Germline CDR1 is KGHDR and CDR2 is SFDVKD. V trimming: 0 bases; J trimming: 8 bases; junction bases outside the gene matches: 9. For the CDR3, the DNA is TGTGCCACCAGTGATTTGGACAGCGGGAGGGCCATGGATGAGCAGTTCTTC. Its protein product is CATSDLDSGRAMDEQFF.

In this sample, this clone turned up a few times. The V and J genes are TRBV7-6 and TRBJ1-2; D is unresolved. Germline CDR1 and CDR2: SGHVS and FNYEAQ. Trimming removed 1 base from V and 4 bases from J, with 13 bases in between. CDR3 length: 15 residues. CDR3 in amino acids: CASSLEEGSGYGYTF. The DNA for the CDR3 is TGTGCCAGCAGCTTAGAGGAGGGAAGTGGCTATGGCTACACCTTC.